This TCR beta chain stems from a study of identical twins. From germline, CDR1 is SGHTA and CDR2 FQGTGA. Trimming stripped 0 bases from V and 4 bases from J, with 4 bases between. CDR3 length: 13 amino acids. TCRdb reprocessed the 5' RACE reads with MiXCR, giving one entry per CDR3 protein. The sample lists under 300,000 distinct CDR3 sequences, roughly 8.7% seen once, with 2.5% to 3.5% in the top ten. This clonotype has just a few counts. This sample was shared with a second study, whose subject was yellow fever vaccine responses in identical twins.

Sequencing used CD8+ T cells sorted from blood. J is TRBJ2-1 and V is TRBV7-3; D unclear. The clonotype originates from a woman aged 18-35 years in good health. CDR3 amino acids: CASSLTVYNEQFF. The CDR3 nucleotides are TGTGCCAGCAGCTTAACTGTATACAATGAGCAGTTCTTC.